These 10 T cell receptor beta chains originate from one sample sequenced in a study of control samples from healthy donors and cancer patients. The repertoire was sequenced with immunoSEQ multiplex PCR; TCRdb's copy has only in-frame clones and lacks some. The profile shows approximately 110,000 clones, just over 90% of them singletons. Sequenced input: blood. Source of these receptors: a woman younger than 35 in good health.

This chain joins TRBV6-4 and TRBJ1-6, with 8 nucleotides matching TRBD1. The germline CDR1 and CDR2 sequences are MRHNA and SNTAGT. The CDR3 sequence is 15 residues long. The V gene end was trimmed by 5 bases and the J gene end by 8 bases; junction bases not matched to a gene: 8. CDR3 region: CASSPTGGGDSPLHF. In DNA form, the CDR3 reads TGTGCCAGCAGTCCTACAGGGGGTGGCGATTCACCCCTCCACTTT.

This chain links TRBV27 with TRBJ2-7; D is uncertain. The CDR3 runs to 21 residues. Between the trimmed V and J ends, which lost 2 bases and 0 bases, there was a span of 29 bases. The germline CDR1 and CDR2 sequences are MNHEY and SMNVEV (reference sequence). CDR3 DNA: TGTGCCAGCAGTTTAGTTAGCCCGCCGCCTTACCCATTAACCAGCTCCTACGAGCAGTACTTC. This codes for CASSLVSPPPYPLTSSYEQYF.

The gene calls are TRBV25-1 and TRBJ2-5; the D gene could be TRBD1 or TRBD2 (5 bases each). Looked up from germline, CDR1 is MGHDK and CDR2 is SYGVNS. Trimming shortened V by 8 bases and J by 5 bases, and 18 bases separated the two germline ends. The CDR3 is 14 residues long. The CDR3 here is CASGARDRTETQYF. CDR3 coding DNA: TGTGCCAGCGGTGCCAGGGACCGCACCGAGACCCAGTACTTC.

This sequence joins TRBV24-1 and TRBJ2-2; 16 bases fit TRBD2. This CDR3 is 18 amino acids long. Germline-derived CDR1 and CDR2 are KGHDR and SFDVKD. Trimming took 4 bases from V and 6 from J; bases not matched to a gene: 7. The CDR3 nucleotides read TGTGCCACCAGTGACTCCGGGACTAGCGGGAGGGTGGCCGGGGAGCTGTTTTTT. Translating gives CATSDSGTSGRVAGELFF.

The J gene is TRBJ1-1, the V gene TRBV18; 7 bases fit TRBD1. The V segment lost 2 bases and the J segment 7 bases; nucleotides outside the gene matches: 4. CDR3 length equals 13 residues. Germline CDR1 and CDR2: KGHSH and LQKENI. For the CDR3, the DNA is TGTGCCAGCTCACCAGGACAGGCTATTGAAGCTTTCTTT. The encoded protein is CASSPGQAIEAFF.

The V call is TRBV18, the J call TRBJ1-4; no reliable D call. This CDR3 has 17 residues. The germline V and J ends were trimmed by 3 bases and 3 bases, with 17 bases remaining between them. Per germline, CDR1 KGHSH and CDR2 LQKENI. The CDR3 is CASSPHEVGSSNEKLFF. The CDR3 DNA reads as TGTGCCAGCTCACCCCACGAGGTGGGAAGCTCTAATGAAAAACTGTTTTTT.

The chain employs TRBV14 and TRBJ1-2, with D unresolved. V lost 0 bases and J 1 base, leaving 0 bases between the germline ends. Per germline, CDR1 SGHDN and CDR2 FVKESK. This CDR3 comprises 12 residues. Here the CDR3 DNA reads TGTGCCAGCAGCCAAGATAACTATGGCTACACCTTC. Amino acids: CASSQDNYGYTF. Using reference TRBV14 and TRBJ1-2 for the parts outside the CDR3, the full variable domain is EAGVTQFPSHSVIEKGQTVTLRCDPISGHDNLYWYRRVMGKEIKFLLHFVKESKQDESGMPNNRFLAERTGGTYSTLKVQPAELEDSGVYFCASSQDNYGYTFGSGTRLTVV.

The rearrangement joins TRBV28 to TRBJ2-5; D not resolved. The length of the CDR3 is 12 residues. Trimming cost V 3 bases and J 4 bases, with 6 bases left between them. Germline loops: CDR1 MDHEN, CDR2 SYDVKM. CDR3 sequence (DNA): TGTGCCAGCAGTTTCTATCGAGAGACCCAGTACTTC. As protein: CASSFYRETQYF. Based on the CDR3 plus reference TRBV28 and TRBJ2-5, the full variable domain is DVKVTQSSRYLVKRTGEKVFLECVQDMDHENMFWYRQDPGLGLRLIYFSYDVKMKEKGDIPEGYSVSREKKERFSLILESASTNQTSMYLCASSFYRETQYFGPGTRLLVL.

The gene calls are TRBV28 and TRBJ1-1; 7 bases fit TRBD1. J gave up 5 bases and V 8 bases, and 5 bases lay outside the gene matches. The CDR3 totals 12 residues. Germline CDR1 MDHEN, CDR2 SYDVKM. For the CDR3, the DNA is TGTGCCAGCCTCAGGGGGTATACTGAAGCTTTCTTT. Its protein is CASLRGYTEAFF.

This clone was picked up one time. The chain links TRBV15 to TRBJ1-4; D perhaps matches TRBD1 (6 bases). V lost 2 bases and J 7 bases, leaving 14 bases between the germline ends. The CDR3 length is 15 residues. CDR1 is LNHNV and CDR2 is YYDKDF in the germline V gene (reference sequence). This CDR3 reads CATSRRGAGGEKLFF. CDR3 in DNA: TGTGCCACCAGCAGACGGGGGGCGGGTGGTGAAAAACTGTTTTTT. Variable domain in full (rest from reference TRBV15 and TRBJ1-4): DAMVIQNPRYQVTQFGKPVTLSCSQTLNHNVMYWYQQKSSQAPKLLFHYYDKDFNNEADTPDNFQSRRPNTSFCFLDIRSPGLGDTAMYLCATSRRGAGGEKLFFGSGTQLSVL.